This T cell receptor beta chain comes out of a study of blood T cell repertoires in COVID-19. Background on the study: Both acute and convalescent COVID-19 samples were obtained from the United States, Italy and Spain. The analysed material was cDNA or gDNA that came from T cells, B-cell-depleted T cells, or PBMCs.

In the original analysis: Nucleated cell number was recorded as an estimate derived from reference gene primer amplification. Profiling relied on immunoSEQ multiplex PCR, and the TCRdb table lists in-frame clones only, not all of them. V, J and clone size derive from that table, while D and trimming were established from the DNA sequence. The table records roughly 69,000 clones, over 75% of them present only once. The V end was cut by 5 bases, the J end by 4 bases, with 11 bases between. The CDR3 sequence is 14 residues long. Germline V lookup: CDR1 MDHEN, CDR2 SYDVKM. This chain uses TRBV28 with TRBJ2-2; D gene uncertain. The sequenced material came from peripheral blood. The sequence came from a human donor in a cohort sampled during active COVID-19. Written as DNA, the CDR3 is TGTGCCAGCAGTCCCAGTGTAGCCACCGGGGAGCTGTTTTTT. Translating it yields CASSPSVATGELFF.